Below, 30 T cell receptor beta chains from the same sample are listed, as sequenced in a study of blood T cell repertoires in COVID-19. TCRdb's copy holds only in-frame clones and misses some; the assay was immunoSEQ multiplex PCR. The data show approximately 85,000 clones, about nine tenths seen once. Sequencing was performed on peripheral blood. The receptors here all came from a man between 45 and 60 years old with active or convalescent COVID-19.

CDR3 bases: TGTGCCAGCAGCTCCCGGGACTACCCTCGCTCCGGGCCCCAAGAGACCCAGTACTTC. The encoded protein is CASSSRDYPRSGPQETQYF. The chain is built from TRBV21-1 and TRBJ2-5; the table's D call of TRBD2 was not tested on the DNA. TRBV21-1 is described as a pseudogene. This CDR3 contains 19 residues.

This clone was counted a few times. The chain recombines TRBV28 with TRBJ1-5, with TRBD1 identical over 7 bases. Trimming took 5 bases from V and 4 from J; bases not matched to a gene: 5. This CDR3 is built from 14 residues. From germline, CDR1 is MDHEN and CDR2 SYDVKM. CDR3 loop: CASSKTGLNQPQHF. CDR3 DNA: TGTGCCAGCAGTAAGACAGGGCTAAATCAGCCCCAGCATTTT.

The V gene is TRBV30, the J gene TRBJ1-2; 12 positions match TRBD1. V gave up 8 bases and J gave up 2 bases; unmatched junction bases: 15. This CDR3 is built from 17 residues. Germline V gene sequence: CDR1 GTSNPN, CDR2 SVGIG (reference sequence). The CDR3 spells CAGLFRDRGRINYGYTF. In nucleotides, the CDR3 is TGTGCCGGGCTCTTCCGGGACAGGGGGCGCATCAACTATGGCTACACCTTC.

The chain uses TRBV6-5 and TRBJ1-3; the D gene is possibly TRBD1 (6 bases). The CDR3 runs to 16 residues. V gave up 2 bases and J gave up 0 bases, with 11 bases separating them. From germline, CDR1 is MNHEY and CDR2 SVGAGI. The CDR3 loop reads CASSYLGQYSGNTIYF. CDR3 coding DNA: TGTGCCAGCAGTTACCTGGGACAATACTCTGGAAACACCATATATTTT.

CDR3 in amino acids: CAWSVQGGRSGANVLTF. CDR3 bases: TGTGCCTGGAGTGTACAAGGGGGCCGTTCAGGGGCCAACGTCCTGACTTTC. This chain links TRBV30 with TRBJ2-6; 7 nucleotides agree with TRBD1. The CDR3 spans 17 residues. J lost 4 bases, V lost 0 bases, and 9 bases had no gene match. The germline CDR1 and CDR2 sequences are GTSNPN and SVGIG (reference sequence).

J is TRBJ2-5 and V is TRBV30; 13 bases line up with TRBD2. Unmatched junction bases numbered 5, after V lost 5 bases and J lost 5 bases. This CDR3 spans 14 amino acids. Germline loops: CDR1 GTSNPN, CDR2 SVGIG (reference sequence). The CDR3 nucleotides read TGTGCCTGGGTACTAGCGGGGGGGCAGGAGACCCAGTACTTC. Translation gives CAWVLAGGQETQYF. The whole variable domain, remainder taken from reference TRBV30 and TRBJ2-5, is SQTIHQWPATLVQPVGSPLSLECTVEGTSNPNLYWYRQAAGRGLQLLFYSVGIGQISSEVPQNLSASRPQDRQFILSSKKLLLSDSGFYLCAWVLAGGQETQYFGPGTRLLVL.

The rearrangement uses TRBV28 and TRBJ2-7; D is perhaps TRBD1 (5 bases). The CDR3 length is 15 residues. Deletions cut 3 bases from V and 7 bases from J, with 19 bases between. Germline V gene sequence: CDR1 MDHEN, CDR2 SYDVKM. The CDR3 region has the DNA TGTGCCAGCAGTTTTGATGAAGGGGTCCCCCGGGAGCAGTACTTC. The encoded protein is CASSFDEGVPREQYF.

J is TRBJ1-1 and V is TRBV5-6; 8 nucleotides match TRBD1. The V segment lost 4 bases and the J segment 2 bases; nucleotides outside the gene matches: 13. Germline CDR1 reads SGHDT; CDR2 reads YYEEEE. This CDR3 comprises 17 residues. CDR3 nucleotide sequence: TGTGCCAGCAGCGGAGGAGGCAGGGGGCTACTTAACACTGAAGCTTTCTTT. It yields the protein CASSGGGRGLLNTEAFF.

The chain couples TRBV18 to TRBJ2-5; no firm D call. The CDR3 runs to 11 residues. Trimming removed 3 bases at V and 9 bases at J, with 8 bases between. Germline lookup yields CDR1 KGHSH and CDR2 LQKENI. This chain's CDR3 is CASSPGLAQYF. In DNA, the CDR3 is TGTGCCAGCTCACCCGGTTTGGCCCAGTACTTC.

The chain combines TRBV6-6 with TRBJ2-3, with 11 bases matching TRBD2. Trimming cost V 5 bases and J 1 base; bases outside gene matches: 8. The CDR3 contains 17 residues. Germline V gene data show CDR1 as MNHNY and CDR2 as SVGAGI (reference sequence). CDR3 in amino acids: CASSPIETSGGTDTQYF. The CDR3 DNA reads TGTGCCAGCAGTCCAATCGAGACTAGCGGGGGCACAGATACGCAGTATTTT.

The chain carries TRBV29-1 and TRBJ2-1; 8 bases are shared with TRBD1. The germline V gene encodes CDR1 SQVTM and CDR2 ANQGSEA. There are 15 residues in the CDR3. The trim removed 5 bases at V and 1 base at J, leaving 7 bases unmatched. CDR3 DNA sequence: TGCAGCGTTAGGTCCCAGGGGGCTTCCTACAATGAGCAGTTCTTC. Translation: CSVRSQGASYNEQFF.

The chain employs TRBV30 and TRBJ2-2, with 11 bases identical to TRBD2. Trimming removed 0 bases from V and 2 bases from J; junction bases left unmatched: 5. Germline CDR1 GTSNPN, CDR2 SVGIG (reference sequence). The CDR3 contains 17 residues. The CDR3 region has the DNA TGTGCCTGGAGTGTTAATAGCGGGGGGGCCAACACCGGGGAGCTGTTTTTT. Encoded protein: CAWSVNSGGANTGELFF.

The rearrangement uses TRBV9 and TRBJ2-7, with D perhaps matching TRBD1 or TRBD2 (6 bases each). The germline gives CDR1 SGDLS, CDR2 YYNGEE. The CDR3 is 12 residues long. V was pared by 7 bases and J by 3 bases, with 11 bases between. The CDR3 bases are TGTGCCAGCGGCGGGGACAACTACGAGCAGTACTTC. It yields the protein CASGGDNYEQYF.

The chain has TRBV12-5 and TRBJ2-3, with D possibly TRBD1 on 6 matching bases. The V end was cut by 0 bases, the J end by 2 bases, with 9 bases between. The V gene's germline CDR1 is LGHNT and CDR2 FRNRAP. This CDR3 spans 15 amino acids. CDR3 sequence (DNA): TGTGCTAGTGGTTTGGTACAGGGATACACAGATACGCAGTATTTT. Protein sequence: CASGLVQGYTDTQYF.

The CDR3 sequence is CASSRDNLYQETQYF. In DNA, the CDR3 is TGTGCCAGCAGCCGGGACAATCTTTACCAAGAGACCCAGTACTTC. This rearrangement joins TRBV3-1 (or the pseudogene TRBV3-2) to TRBJ2-5; D may be TRBD1 (6 bases). The V gene's germline CDR1 is LGHDT and CDR2 YNNKEL (reference sequence). CDR3 length: 15 amino acids. V lost 4 bases and J lost 0, with 12 bases in between.

This clone turned up a few times. V usage is TRBV5-1 and J usage is TRBJ1-1; the match to TRBD1 covers 7 bases. V dropped 4 bases and J dropped 1; count of bases not matched to a gene: 4. The CDR3 extends over 14 amino acids. Germline V lookup: CDR1 SGHRS, CDR2 YFSETQ. This CDR3 reads CASSPRQGNTEAFF. The CDR3, as DNA: TGCGCCAGCAGCCCGCGACAGGGGAACACTGAAGCTTTCTTT.

The rearrangement links TRBV7-2 to TRBJ1-6, with D possibly matching TRBD1 (5 bases). Trimming left V 3 bases short and J 11 bases short, with 8 bases between. Germline CDR1 and CDR2: SGHTA and FQGNSA. The CDR3 consists of 12 residues. Here the CDR3 DNA reads TGTGCCAGCAGCTTCGACAGAACACCCCTCCACTTT. Protein: CASSFDRTPLHF.

The chain recombines TRBV6-5 with TRBJ1-4, with TRBD1 identical over 7 bases. Trimming took 5 bases from V and 2 from J; bases not matched to a gene: 5. This CDR3 spans 15 amino acids. Looked up from germline, CDR1 is MNHEY and CDR2 is SVGAGI. For the CDR3, the DNA is TGTGCCAGCAGTCCGTCGGGACAGACTAATGAAAAACTGTTTTTT. It is translated as CASSPSGQTNEKLFF.

The chain links TRBV30 to TRBJ1-1; D not resolved. V lost 2 bases and J lost 4, with 14 bases in between. Looked up from germline, CDR1 is GTSNPN and CDR2 is SVGIG (reference sequence). This CDR3 is 14 amino acids long. The CDR3 DNA reads as TGTGCCTGGAGTCCCTTCCGGGGTGGCACTGAAGCTTTCTTT. Its protein product is CAWSPFRGGTEAFF.

This chain connects TRBV29-1 to TRBJ1-6; D remains unclear. Germline V gives CDR1 SQVTM, CDR2 ANQGSEA. V was pared by 1 base and J by 9 bases, with 22 bases between. This CDR3 spans 17 amino acids. The CDR3 nucleotides are TGCAGCGTTGAAGGGTTACCCGGGATCGGGCGTGTTTCACCCCTCCACTTT. This translates into CSVEGLPGIGRVSPLHF.

This clone was seen more than once but under ten times. This sequence joins TRBV7-2 and TRBJ2-7, with 8 nucleotides matching TRBD2. The CDR3 is 16 residues long. CDR1 is SGHTA and CDR2 is FQGNSA in the germline V gene. V lost 1 base, J lost 3 bases, and 8 bases stayed unmatched. The DNA of the CDR3 is TGTGCCAGCAGCTTAGAGTCGGGACTAGTTGGCTACGAGCAGTACTTC. Translation gives CASSLESGLVGYEQYF. The complete variable domain, with remaining parts taken from reference TRBV7-2 and TRBJ2-7, reads GAGVSQSPSNKVTEKGKDVELRCDPISGHTALYWYRQSLGQGLEFLIYFQGNSAPDKSGLPSDRFSAERTGGSVSTLTIQRTQQEDSAVYLCASSLESGLVGYEQYFGPGTRLTVT.

The chain is built from TRBV2 and TRBJ2-7; 8 bases align to TRBD1. Germline CDR1 is SNHLY and CDR2 is FYNNEI. V was clipped by 8 bases and J by 3 bases; unmatched bases: 6. The CDR3 covers 13 residues. The chain's CDR3 is CASSTGQGYEQYF. Here the CDR3 DNA reads TGTGCCAGCTCAACAGGACAGGGCTACGAGCAGTACTTC.

CDR3 nucleotide sequence: TGTGCCAGCAGGACAGGGGGAGAAAAACTGTTTTTT. As protein: CASRTGGEKLFF. The rearrangement links TRBV2 to TRBJ1-4, with 9 bases lining up with TRBD1. The CDR3 sequence is 12 residues long. Germline V gene lookup returns CDR1 SNHLY and CDR2 FYNNEI. V was clipped by 6 bases and J by 8 bases; unmatched bases: 1.

In this sample, this clone turned up a few times. The rearrangement joins TRBV5-6 to TRBJ2-2, with D perhaps TRBD2 (5 bases). Germline V gives CDR1 SGHDT, CDR2 YYEEEE. V was pared by 2 bases and J by 5 bases, with 7 bases between. The CDR3 sequence is 13 residues long. CDR3 bases: TGTGCCAGCAGCTTAACGGGGACCGGGGAGCTGTTTTTT. It translates to CASSLTGTGELFF.

This clone was seen once. CDR3 loop: CAWSSGTRNTEAFF. The CDR3 bases are TGTGCCTGGAGCTCCGGGACACGCAACACTGAAGCTTTCTTT. J is TRBJ1-1 and V is TRBV30; the D gene is possibly TRBD1 (6 bases). The V and J ends lost 3 bases and 2 bases respectively, with 13 bases between them. Germline V CDR1 and CDR2: GTSNPN, SVGIG (reference sequence). This CDR3 has 14 amino acids.

In its sample, this clone was seen once. This chain joins TRBV9 and TRBJ1-4, with D possibly being TRBD1 (6 bases). The V end was cut by 3 bases, the J end by 0 bases, with 18 bases between. Germline CDR1 reads SGDLS; CDR2 reads YYNGEE. The length of the CDR3 is 18 residues. In nucleotides, the CDR3 is TGTGCCAGCAGCGGCGCCGGGGGGGCGAGTGCAACTAATGAAAAACTGTTTTTT. Translated, it gives CASSGAGGASATNEKLFF.

The chain couples TRBV29-1 to TRBJ2-3, with D possibly TRBD1 on 7 matching bases. Trimming left V 7 bases short and J 3 bases short, with 14 bases between. Germline assignment: CDR1 SQVTM and CDR2 ANQGSEA. The CDR3 runs 13 residues. The CDR3 coding sequence is TGCAGCGCCAGCCAGGGGGGAACAGATACGCAGTATTTT. This sequence encodes CSASQGGTDTQYF.

The rearrangement joins TRBV24-1 to TRBJ2-5; D is unresolved. Germline V gene lookup returns CDR1 KGHDR and CDR2 SFDVKD. The ends were cut back, 0 bases at V and 4 bases at J, with 14 bases in the middle. This CDR3 has 16 residues. The CDR3 spells CATSDLISGPGETQYF. CDR3 bases: TGTGCCACCAGTGATTTGATTTCGGGTCCGGGAGAGACCCAGTACTTC.

The chain employs TRBV10-3 and TRBJ1-1; no reliable D call. The CDR3 runs 14 residues. The V gene lost 4 bases and the J gene lost 5 bases, with 14 bases spanning the gap. Germline V gives CDR1 ENHRY, CDR2 SYGVKD. The CDR3 spells CAISVREGVTEAFF. The CDR3 DNA reads as TGTGCCATCAGTGTCCGGGAGGGTGTGACTGAAGCTTTCTTT.

The rearrangement joins TRBV6-2 or TRBV6-3 to TRBJ2-7, with TRBD1 matching 9 bases. The germline gives CDR1 MNHEY, CDR2 SVGEGT. With 5 bases clipped from V and 3 bases from J, the junction kept 8 bases outside the gene matches. This CDR3 spans 15 amino acids. The CDR3 reads CASSRDREFGYEQYF. CDR3 DNA: TGTGCCAGCAGTCGGGACAGGGAATTTGGCTACGAGCAGTACTTC.